Reported below is one T cell receptor (beta chain). This entry comes from a study of blood T cell repertoires in COVID-19. Study at large: Spain, Italy and the United States supplied samples that represented acute and convalescent COVID-19. PBMCs, B-cell-depleted T cells, or T cells provided the cDNA or gDNA that made up the material.

The germline V gene has CDR1 LGHDT and CDR2 YNNKEL (reference sequence). The CDR3 runs to 15 residues. V lost 1 base to trimming and J lost 7 bases; unmatched junction nucleotides: 6. As originally analysed: Reference gene primer amplification in the assay estimated nucleated cell counts. The assay was immunoSEQ multiplex PCR, and TCRdb's table has in-frame clones only and misses some. D and trimming were read from the DNA, whereas the V and J calls and clone size are those reported in that table. The table shows about 230,000 clones, with around 85% occurring only once. This TCR came from a woman older than 75 with acute or convalescent COVID-19. Sequenced input: peripheral blood. This chain links TRBV3-1 (or the pseudogene TRBV3-2) with TRBJ1-5; 8 nucleotides align to TRBD1. In DNA, the CDR3 is TGTGCCAGCAGCCAAGGGACAGGGCAGGGCCAGCCCCAGCATTTT. This sequence encodes CASSQGTGQGQPQHF.